This TCR beta chain was sequenced during a study of T-cell memory formation after mild COVID-19. Findings of the study overall: Within pre-infection memory, some responding clones were found, suggesting cross-reactive memory joined. CD4+ contracting clones were found mainly in CM and EM, and CD8+ ones in EMRA.

Barcoded TCR alpha and TCR beta cDNA libraries with UMIs came from 5'RACE using constant-segment primers. TCRdb reprocessed the 5' RACE reads with MiXCR, giving one entry per CDR3 protein. The sample shows 450,000 to 650,000 distinct CDR3 sequences, over 20% of them seen only once. The CDR3 has 14 amino acids. The germline V and J ends were trimmed by 5 bases and 3 bases, with 14 bases remaining between them. Germline values: CDR1 SGHTA, CDR2 FQGTGA. A note on this clonotype: Its cognate antigen is unknown.

The V and J genes are TRBV7-3 and TRBJ2-7, with D perhaps matching TRBD2 (5 bases). This TCR came from an adult woman who had mild COVID-19 (a few samples of this study predate the infection). Cell type and time point are not known. Sequenced: PBMCs or a T cell subset sorted from them (not recorded which). The CDR3 is CASSLYLGDYEQYF. CDR3 nucleotides: TGTGCCAGCAGCCTCTACCTCGGGGACTACGAGCAGTACTTC.